This TCR beta chain stems from a study of T cell changes during pregnancy in multiple sclerosis. CDR1 is SGHVS, CDR2 FNYEAQ, per germline. The CDR3 has 13 amino acids. Deletions cut 5 bases from V and 2 bases from J, with 10 bases between. The method was immunoSEQ multiplex PCR; TCRdb's version includes in-frame clones alone and lacks a portion of them. The data contain about 110,000 clones, about 90% of them singletons. The sequence was collected from a female donor with multiple sclerosis, enrolled in a pregnancy study. This chain links TRBV7-6 with TRBJ2-7, with unresolved D. This material consisted of peripheral blood, taken before pregnancy. The CDR3 DNA follows: TGTGCCAGCAGCCCTACTTTGGCCTACGAGCAGTACTTC. Translation gives CASSPTLAYEQYF.